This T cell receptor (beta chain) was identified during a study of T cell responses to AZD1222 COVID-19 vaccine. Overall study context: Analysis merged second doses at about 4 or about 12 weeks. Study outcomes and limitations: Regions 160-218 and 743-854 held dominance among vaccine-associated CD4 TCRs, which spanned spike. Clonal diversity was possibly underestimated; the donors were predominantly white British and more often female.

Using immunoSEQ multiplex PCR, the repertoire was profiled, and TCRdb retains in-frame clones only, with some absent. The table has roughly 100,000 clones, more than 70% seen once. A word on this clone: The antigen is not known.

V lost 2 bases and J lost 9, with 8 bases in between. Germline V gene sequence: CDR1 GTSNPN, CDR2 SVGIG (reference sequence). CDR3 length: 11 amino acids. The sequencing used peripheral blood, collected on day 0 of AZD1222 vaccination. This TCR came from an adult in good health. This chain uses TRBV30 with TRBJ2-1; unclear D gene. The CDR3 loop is CAWSTASEQFF. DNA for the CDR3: TGTGCCTGGAGTACGGCCAGTGAGCAGTTCTTC.